Below, 7 T cell receptor beta chains from the same sample are listed, as sequenced in a study of circulating CD8 cells and anti-PD-1 response in melanoma. Four subsets defined by PD-1 and/or TIGIT were sorted from live CD3+CD8+TCRalphabeta+ cells. TCR libraries were prepared from roughly 14 ng of total RNA with the QIAseq Immune Repertoire TCR panel. TCRdb independently ran MiXCR on the reads; one entry per CDR3 protein. The profile shows 540 or so distinct CDR3 sequences, about a tenth of them singletons. The specimen comprised CD8+ T cells from PBMCs, sampled at baseline or after one month of anti-PD-1 therapy (not recorded which). The receptors here all came from a human donor with melanoma.

Judged by abundance, this clonotype is medium-sized. The V and J genes are TRBV28 and TRBJ2-1; D may be TRBD2 (6 bases). This CDR3 contains 14 residues. V was shortened by 6 bases and J by 1 base, with 10 bases between the two germline ends. CDR1 and CDR2 (germline): MDHEN, SYDVKM. In DNA form, the CDR3 reads TGTGCCAGCAGCCTCGGGACTTCCTACAATGAGCAGTTCTTC. Amino acid sequence: CASSLGTSYNEQFF.

By sample share, this clonotype is large (0.1 to 1%). V gene TRBV28 combines with J gene TRBJ1-1; D call uncertain. Per the germline V gene, CDR1 is MDHEN and CDR2 is SYDVKM. The V end was cut by 3 bases, the J end by 4 bases, with 6 bases between. This CDR3 spans 12 amino acids. The CDR3 spells CASSFLSTEAFF. In nucleotides, the CDR3 is TGTGCCAGCAGTTTTCTTTCCACTGAAGCTTTCTTT.

In its sample, this clonotype ranks as medium-sized. The CDR3 coding sequence is TGTGCCAGTAGTATCCTAGCCAGCTCCTACGAGCAGTACTTC. It yields the protein CASSILASSYEQYF. V is TRBV19 and J is TRBJ2-7; D might be TRBD2 (5 bases). The CDR3 runs to 14 residues. Between the trimmed V and J ends, which lost 3 bases and 0 bases, there was a span of 9 bases. Germline V gives CDR1 LNHDA, CDR2 SQIVND (reference sequence).

The CDR3 sequence: CSARGPALYINSPLHF. Written as DNA, the CDR3 is TGCAGTGCTAGGGGCCCGGCACTTTATATTAATTCACCCCTCCACTTT. The chain combines TRBV20-1 with TRBJ1-6; D uncertain. CDR3 size: 16 residues. Germline lookup yields CDR1 DFQATT and CDR2 SNEGSKA (reference sequence). V was cut by 3 bases and J by 6 bases, with 18 bases left in between.

By sample share, this clonotype is medium-sized. This chain joins TRBV6-1 and TRBJ2-5; TRBD1 might be the D (5 bases). V lost 5 bases to trimming and J lost 2 bases, with 15 bases between them. The CDR3 sequence is 15 residues long. Germline V gives CDR1 MNHNS, CDR2 SASEGT. CDR3 protein: CASSQYRQLQETQYF. As DNA, the CDR3 is TGTGCCAGCAGTCAATACAGGCAACTTCAAGAGACCCAGTACTTC.

This clonotype is labeled as large (0.1 to 1%). The rearrangement uses TRBV18 and TRBJ2-7; possible D gene TRBD1, 5 bases. CDR3 size: 13 residues. Per the germline V gene, CDR1 is KGHSH and CDR2 is LQKENI. Trimming took 1 base from V and 2 from J, leaving 6 bases between them. The CDR3 here is CASSPQGPYEQYF. As DNA, the CDR3 is TGTGCCAGCTCACCACAGGGGCCCTACGAGCAGTACTTC.

The J gene is TRBJ2-3, the V gene TRBV2; D possibly corresponds to TRBD1 (5 bases). Trimming stripped 3 bases from V and 2 bases from J, with 9 bases between. Germline V gene lookup returns CDR1 SNHLY and CDR2 FYNNEI. The CDR3 totals 14 residues. The CDR3 region has the DNA TGTGCCAGCAGTGAGGGGCGGAACACAGATACGCAGTATTTT. Amino acids: CASSEGRNTDTQYF.